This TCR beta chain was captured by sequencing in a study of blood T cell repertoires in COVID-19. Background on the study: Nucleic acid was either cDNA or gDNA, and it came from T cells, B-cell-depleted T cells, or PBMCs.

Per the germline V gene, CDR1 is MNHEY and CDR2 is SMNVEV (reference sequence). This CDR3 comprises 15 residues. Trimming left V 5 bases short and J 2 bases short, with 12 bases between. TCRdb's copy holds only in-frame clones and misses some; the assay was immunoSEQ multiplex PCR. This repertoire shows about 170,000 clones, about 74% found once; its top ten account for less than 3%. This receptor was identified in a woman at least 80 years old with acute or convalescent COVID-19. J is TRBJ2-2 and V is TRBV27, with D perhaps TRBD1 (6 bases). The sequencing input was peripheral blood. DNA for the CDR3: TGTGCCAGCAGTATTAGGACAGATAACACCGGGGAGCTGTTTTTT. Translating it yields CASSIRTDNTGELFF.